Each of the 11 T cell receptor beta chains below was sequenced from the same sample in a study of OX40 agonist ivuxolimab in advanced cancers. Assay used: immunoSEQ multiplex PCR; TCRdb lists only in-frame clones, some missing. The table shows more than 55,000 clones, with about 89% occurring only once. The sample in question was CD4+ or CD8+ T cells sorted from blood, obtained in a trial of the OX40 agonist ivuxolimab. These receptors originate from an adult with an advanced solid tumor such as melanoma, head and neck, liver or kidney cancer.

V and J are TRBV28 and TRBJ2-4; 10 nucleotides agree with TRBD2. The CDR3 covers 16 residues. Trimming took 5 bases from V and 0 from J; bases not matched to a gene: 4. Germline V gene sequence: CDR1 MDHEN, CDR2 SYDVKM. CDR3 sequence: CASSRSGRVAKNIQYF. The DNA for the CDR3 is TGTGCCAGCAGTCGGAGCGGGAGGGTAGCCAAAAACATTCAGTACTTC.

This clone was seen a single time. The CDR3 bases are TGTGCCAGCAGTTTGTTTGGCAGGGGATCCTACAATGAGCAGTTCTTC. It is translated as CASSLFGRGSYNEQFF. The V and J genes are TRBV28 and TRBJ2-1, with D maybe TRBD1 (6 bases). The CDR3 has 16 amino acids. With 3 bases removed from V and 1 base from J, the gap between germline ends came to 13 bases. Germline V CDR1 and CDR2: MDHEN, SYDVKM.

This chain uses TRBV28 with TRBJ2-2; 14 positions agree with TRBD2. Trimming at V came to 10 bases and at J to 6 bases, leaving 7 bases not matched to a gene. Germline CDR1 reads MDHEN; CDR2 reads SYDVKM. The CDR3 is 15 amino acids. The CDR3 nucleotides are TGTGCCACCAGACTAGCGGGAGGGCATTCCGGGGAGCTGTTTTTT. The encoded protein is CATRLAGGHSGELFF.

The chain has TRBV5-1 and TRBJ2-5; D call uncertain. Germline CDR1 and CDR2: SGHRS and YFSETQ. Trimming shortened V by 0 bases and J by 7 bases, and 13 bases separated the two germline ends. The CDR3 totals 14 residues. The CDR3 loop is CASSLAFTPGTQYF. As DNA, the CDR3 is TGCGCCAGCAGCTTGGCATTCACCCCAGGGACCCAGTACTTC.

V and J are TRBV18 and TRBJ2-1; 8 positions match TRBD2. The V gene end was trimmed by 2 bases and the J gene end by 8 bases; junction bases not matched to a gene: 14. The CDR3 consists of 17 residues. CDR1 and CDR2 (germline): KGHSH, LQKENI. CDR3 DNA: TGTGCCAGCTCACCAACAGCGGGAGCTTTGCAGTTATATGAGCAGTTCTTC. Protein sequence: CASSPTAGALQLYEQFF.

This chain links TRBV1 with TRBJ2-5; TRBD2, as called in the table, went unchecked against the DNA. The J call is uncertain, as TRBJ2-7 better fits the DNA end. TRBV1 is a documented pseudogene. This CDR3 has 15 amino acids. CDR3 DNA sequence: TGCACCAGCAGCCGAGCCCGGGAGGTCCAGGCCGAGCAGTACTTC. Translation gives CTSSRAREVQAEQYF.

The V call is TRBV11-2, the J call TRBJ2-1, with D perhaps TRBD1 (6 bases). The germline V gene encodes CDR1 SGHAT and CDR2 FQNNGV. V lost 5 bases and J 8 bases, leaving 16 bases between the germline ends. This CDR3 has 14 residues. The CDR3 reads CASSAYRTVDEQFF. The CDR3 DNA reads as TGTGCCAGCAGCGCTTATCGGACAGTCGATGAGCAGTTCTTC.

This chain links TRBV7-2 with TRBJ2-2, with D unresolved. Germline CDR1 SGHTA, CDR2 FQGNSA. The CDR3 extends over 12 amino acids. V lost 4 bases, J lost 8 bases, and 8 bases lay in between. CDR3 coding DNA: TGTGCCAGCAGCTCATACTATGGGGAGCTGTTTTTT. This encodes CASSSYYGELFF.

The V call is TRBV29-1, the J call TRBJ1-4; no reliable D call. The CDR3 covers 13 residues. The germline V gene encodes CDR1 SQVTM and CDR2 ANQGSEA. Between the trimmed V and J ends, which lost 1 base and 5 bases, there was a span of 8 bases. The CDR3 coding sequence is TGCAGCGTTGAAGGGGAGGTGAATGAAAAACTGTTTTTT. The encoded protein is CSVEGEVNEKLFF.

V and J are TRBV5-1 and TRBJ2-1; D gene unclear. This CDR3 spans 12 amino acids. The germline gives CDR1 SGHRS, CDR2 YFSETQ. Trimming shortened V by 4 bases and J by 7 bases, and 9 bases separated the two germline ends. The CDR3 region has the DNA TGCGCCAGCAGCGAAAATGGTAATGAGCAGTTCTTC. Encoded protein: CASSENGNEQFF.

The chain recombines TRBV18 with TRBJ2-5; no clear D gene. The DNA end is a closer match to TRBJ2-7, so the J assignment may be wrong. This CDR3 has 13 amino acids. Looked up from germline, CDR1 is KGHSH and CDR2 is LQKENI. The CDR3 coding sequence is TGTGCCAGCTCACCAGGGCAGACCTACGAGCAGTACTTC. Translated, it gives CASSPGQTYEQYF.